Each of the 31 T cell receptor beta chains below was sequenced from the same sample in a study of CD8+CD57+ T cells in acquired aplastic anemia. Patients included in sequencing had previously demonstrated CD8+CD57+ cell expansion by flow cytometry. Using genomic DNA as the template, TCR beta VDJ and CDR3 profiling was carried out. TCRdb reprocessed the reads with MiXCR, giving one entry per CDR3 protein. Counted here are a few hundred thousand distinct CDR3 sequences, less than 60% occurring once; the ten biggest clones make up 20%. Specimen: sorted CD4+, CD8+, or CD8+CD57+ T cells (not recorded which) from PBMCs. Source of these receptors: a human donor with aplastic anemia.

With respect to this clonotype: One junction end disagrees with the germline gene, perhaps due to a read error. The chain recombines TRBV5-1 with TRBJ1-1; tentative D call: TRBD1 (6 bases). The length of the CDR3 is 16 residues. Germline CDR1 is SGHRS and CDR2 is YFSETQ. The CDR3 reads CVSSWRRGAKNTEAFF. CDR3 DNA sequence: TGCGTCAGCAGCTGGAGACGGGGGGCGAAGAACACTGAAGCTTTCTTT.

This clonotype was recorded at least ten times. The V and J genes are TRBV10-3 and TRBJ1-5, with 8 bases matching TRBD1. Germline CDR1 is ENHRY and CDR2 is SYGVKD. The V gene end was trimmed by 9 bases and the J gene end by 1 base; junction bases not matched to a gene: 2. The length of the CDR3 is 13 residues. The CDR3: CAIRQGSNQPQHF. The CDR3 DNA reads TGTGCCATAAGACAGGGGAGCAATCAGCCCCAGCATTTT.

This clonotype was detected many times. The chain is built from TRBV7-6 and TRBJ2-1; 7 bases are shared with TRBD1. CDR1 SGHVS and CDR2 FNYEAQ come from the germline V gene. The CDR3 consists of 16 residues. V lost 5 bases to trimming and J lost 1 base; unmatched junction nucleotides: 8. The CDR3 bases are TGTGCCAGCAGCCCACCCGACAGGGAGTCCTACAATGAGCAGTTCTTC. Protein sequence: CASSPPDRESYNEQFF.

This chain uses TRBV15 with TRBJ1-5, with D possibly TRBD1 on 6 matching bases. Trimming took off 0 bases at V and 3 bases at J, with 12 bases between the two ends. Per germline, CDR1 LNHNV and CDR2 YYDKDF (reference sequence). CDR3 length: 16 amino acids. This CDR3 reads CATSRDLGQPNQPQHF. The CDR3 DNA follows: TGTGCCACCAGCAGAGATCTGGGACAACCCAATCAGCCCCAGCATTTT.

This clonotype has only one observation. The chain links TRBV7-2 to TRBJ1-5, with 7 bases lining up with TRBD1. CDR3 length: 16 residues. Germline CDR1 and CDR2: SGHTA and FQGNSA. V lost 5 bases to trimming and J lost 1 base; unmatched junction nucleotides: 8. CDR3 loop: CASSPGGQISNQPQHF. CDR3 sequence (DNA): TGTGCCAGCAGCCCGGGGGGACAGATAAGCAATCAGCCCCAGCATTTT.

The chain combines TRBV7-3 with TRBJ2-7; D is unresolved. V was trimmed by 4 bases and J by 2 bases, leaving 9 bases between them. The germline CDR1 and CDR2 sequences are SGHTA and FQGTGA. The CDR3 loop spans 13 amino acids. The CDR3 here is CASSSKGTYEQYV. The CDR3 nucleotides are TGTGCCAGCAGCTCCAAAGGGACCTACGAGCAGTACGTC.

This clonotype was recorded at least ten times. This chain joins TRBV5-5 and TRBJ1-5; D gene unclear. The CDR3 contains 15 residues. The V end lost 4 bases, the J end lost 6 bases, and 17 bases lay between the germline ends. Germline values: CDR1 SGHKS, CDR2 YYEKEE (reference sequence). DNA for the CDR3: TGTGCCAGCAGCATTACGGACGGCTTAGTTCAGCCCCAGCATTTT. Its protein product is CASSITDGLVQPQHF.

CDR3 region: CASSSFRDTGELFF. CDR3 DNA sequence: TGTGCCAGCAGCTCGTTCCGGGACACCGGGGAGCTGTTTTTT. The chain couples TRBV7-9 to TRBJ2-2; D call uncertain. Germline V gene data show CDR1 as SEHNR and CDR2 as FQNEAQ (reference sequence). CDR3 length: 14 residues. The V gene lost 4 bases and the J gene lost 3 bases, with 9 bases spanning the gap. Combining the CDR3 with reference TRBV7-9 and TRBJ2-2 gives the whole variable domain DTGVSQNPRHKITKRGQNVTFRCDPISEHNRLYWYRQTLGQGPEFLTYFQNEAQLEKSRLLSDRFSAERPKGSFSTLEIQRTEQGDSAMYLCASSSFRDTGELFFGEGSRLTVL.

This clonotype was recorded at least ten times. The chain couples TRBV6-1 to TRBJ2-7, with 8 bases fitting TRBD1. CDR1 is MNHNS, CDR2 SASEGT, per germline. Trimming removed 8 bases from V and 0 bases from J; junction bases left unmatched: 6. The CDR3 spans 14 residues. CDR3 sequence: CASSDRAVSYEQYF. Here the CDR3 DNA reads TGTGCCAGCTCGGACAGGGCTGTCTCCTACGAGCAGTACTTC.

The V gene is TRBV5-1, the J gene TRBJ1-4; TRBD1 matches 10 bases. CDR1 and CDR2 from the germline V gene are SGHRS and YFSETQ. The CDR3 is made up of 19 amino acids. Trimming at V came to 2 bases and at J to 1 base, leaving 11 bases not matched to a gene. The CDR3 DNA reads TGCGCCAGCAGCTTACCGACAGGGGGCGCATCATTAACTAATGAAAAACTGTTTTTT. Translated, it gives CASSLPTGGASLTNEKLFF.

The V and J genes are TRBV11-2 and TRBJ2-3; perhaps TRBD2 as D (5 bases). The CDR3 contains 15 residues. V dropped 1 base and J dropped 4 bases, with 12 bases sitting between them. Germline V gene sequence: CDR1 SGHAT, CDR2 FQNNGV. DNA for the CDR3: TGTGCCAGCAGCTTAGCGGGGTACGGGGCAGATACGCAGTATTTT. This sequence encodes CASSLAGYGADTQYF.

The chain is built from TRBV15 and TRBJ2-1, with TRBD2 matching over 12 bases. The CDR3 is 17 amino acids. Trimming removed 3 bases from V and 3 bases from J; junction bases left unmatched: 6. Germline-derived CDR1 and CDR2 are LNHNV and YYDKDF (reference sequence). The CDR3 DNA sequence: TGTGCCACCAGCAGTGCCCGGACTAGCGGGATCTACAATGAGCAGTTCTTC. Protein product: CATSSARTSGIYNEQFF.

This clonotype showed up just a few times. J is TRBJ1-1 and V is TRBV19; D ambiguous. CDR3 length: 13 residues. Germline values: CDR1 LNHDA, CDR2 SQIVND (reference sequence). Trimming shortened V by 5 bases and J by 1 base, and 8 bases separated the two germline ends. CDR3 nucleotides: TGTGCCAGTAGTCCGACTAGGAACACTGAAGCTTTCTTT. This gives the protein CASSPTRNTEAFF.

This clonotype was detected many times. The V call is TRBV7-9, the J call TRBJ1-1; 8 positions match TRBD1. V lost 3 bases to trimming and J lost 3 bases; unmatched junction nucleotides: 12. Per germline, CDR1 SEHNR and CDR2 FQNEAQ (reference sequence). The CDR3 covers 17 residues. The CDR3 protein is CASSFPVGQAQHTEAFF. The CDR3 DNA sequence: TGTGCCAGCAGCTTCCCCGTGGGACAGGCCCAACACACTGAAGCTTTCTTT.

This clonotype was observed at least ten times. V usage is TRBV9 and J usage is TRBJ1-1; tentatively, D is TRBD1 (6 bases). In germline, CDR1 is SGDLS, CDR2 YYNGEE. Deletions cut 4 bases from V and 1 base from J, with 14 bases between. This CDR3 is 15 amino acids long. This CDR3 is CASSSSGAPNTEAFF. CDR3 sequence (DNA): TGTGCCAGCAGCTCTTCAGGGGCTCCGAACACTGAAGCTTTCTTT.

This clonotype has ten or more counts. The DNA for the CDR3 is TGTGCCAGCAGCGTCGAAGGGGCCAATAGAGGAAACACCATATATTTT. Amino acids: CASSVEGANRGNTIYF. The chain employs TRBV9 and TRBJ1-3; TRBD1 is a possible D gene (5 bases). Trimming left V 2 bases short and J 4 bases short, with 16 bases between. CDR3 length: 16 residues. The germline CDR1 and CDR2 sequences are SGDLS and YYNGEE.

The chain is built from TRBV11-1 and TRBJ2-1, with D perhaps TRBD1 or TRBD2 (6 bases each). Trimming took 5 bases from V and 12 from J, leaving 17 bases between them. CDR3 size: 13 residues. Germline loops: CDR1 SGHAT, CDR2 FQDESV (reference sequence). In nucleotides, the CDR3 is TGTGCCAGCAGCATAGTGGGGGGCCTCGGGCAGTTCTTC. As protein: CASSIVGGLGQFF.

This chain links TRBV5-6 with TRBJ1-2; D remains ambiguous. The CDR3 runs to 15 residues. Germline V CDR1 and CDR2: SGHDT, YYEEEE. The V end was cut by 0 bases, the J end by 8 bases, with 17 bases between. The CDR3 region has the DNA TGTGCCAGCAGCTTGGACGACCAGCGGGGTAGAGGCTACACCTTC. This translates into CASSLDDQRGRGYTF.

This clonotype was observed a few times. Sequence at one end of the junction differs from germline and may be a read error. V and J are TRBV5-1 and TRBJ2-3; 8 nucleotides agree with TRBD2. Germline CDR1 and CDR2: SGHRS and YFSETQ. The CDR3 loop spans 15 amino acids. The CDR3 here is CASSFSGGLTDRQYF. As DNA, the CDR3 is TGCGCCAGCAGCTTCAGCGGGGGACTCACAGATAGGCAGTATTTT. Looking up the rest from reference TRBV5-1 and TRBJ2-3 gives the full variable domain: KAGVTQTPRYLIKTRGQQVTLSCSPISGHRSVSWYQQTPGQGLQFLFEYFSETQRNKGNFPGRFSGRQFSNSRSEMNVSTLELGDSALYLCASSFSGGLTDRQYFGPGTRLTVL.

A remark on this clonotype: A much larger clone lies a single base off, so this may be a read error. V gene TRBV2 combines with J gene TRBJ2-4; D may match TRBD1 or TRBD2 (6 bases each). V lost 1 base, J lost 5 bases, and 9 bases lay in between. The CDR3 extends over 14 amino acids. Per the germline V gene, CDR1 is SNHLY and CDR2 is FYNNEI. DNA for the CDR3: TGTGCCAGCAGTGAAGACGGGGGCCAAAACATTCAGTACTTC. This codes for CASSEDGGQNIQYF.

The chain links TRBV4-1 to TRBJ1-1; D may be TRBD1 (6 bases). Germline V gives CDR1 MGHRA, CDR2 YSYEKL. This CDR3 contains 14 residues. Trimming removed 3 bases from V and 3 bases from J, with 11 bases in between. The CDR3 coding sequence is TGCGCCAGCAGCCATGATCAGGGGTACACTGAAGCTTTCTTT. Its translation: CASSHDQGYTEAFF.

This clonotype was seen a handful of times. This could be a read error, since a much larger clone is one nucleotide away. The chain joins TRBV5-1 to TRBJ1-1; 7 positions match TRBD1. In germline, CDR1 is SGHRS, CDR2 YFSETQ. The CDR3 length is 15 residues. CDR3 loop: CASSPNTGERTGAFF. The DNA for the CDR3 is TGCGCCAGCAGCCCAAATACAGGGGAGAGGACTGGAGCTTTCTTT.

On this clonotype: One base away lies a much larger clone, so this may be a sequencing read error. The chain joins TRBV12-3 or TRBV12-4 to TRBJ2-1; 10 positions match TRBD1. V shed 6 bases and J 9 bases; nucleotides not matched to a gene: 8. The CDR3 totals 14 residues. CDR3 nucleotide sequence: TGTGCCAGCAGCCGGGACAGGGGTGTTAGTGAGCAGTTCTTC. It codes for CASSRDRGVSEQFF.

This clonotype occurred many times. V usage is TRBV11-3 and J usage is TRBJ2-2; D gene unclear. V was cut by 2 bases and J by 5 bases, with 6 bases left in between. The CDR3 length is 13 residues. From germline, CDR1 is SGHNT and CDR2 YENEEA. CDR3 DNA: TGTGCCAGCAGCTTAAGTAGGACCGGGGAGCTGTTTTTT. Amino acid sequence: CASSLSRTGELFF.

The V and J genes are TRBV6-1 and TRBJ2-5, with 8 bases aligning to TRBD1. This CDR3 is 14 amino acids long. Unmatched junction bases numbered 7, after V lost 6 bases and J lost 4 bases. Germline-derived CDR1 and CDR2 are MNHNS and SASEGT. Here the CDR3 DNA reads TGTGCCAGCAGGGGGACAGGAGGGGGAGAGACCCAGTACTTC. Encoded protein: CASRGTGGGETQYF.

V gene TRBV10-3 combines with J gene TRBJ2-1; a possible D gene is TRBD2 (5 bases). There are 12 residues in the CDR3. CDR1 is ENHRY, CDR2 SYGVKD, per germline. V gave up 6 bases and J gave up 10 bases, with 13 bases separating them. CDR3 amino acids: CAISEGRREQFF. DNA for the CDR3: TGTGCCATCAGCGAGGGTCGCAGGGAGCAGTTCTTC.

This clonotype was detected only a few times. This CDR3 is CASSPGLDEKLFF. The CDR3 DNA follows: TGTGCCAGCAGCCCCGGATTAGATGAAAAACTGTTTTTT. V gene TRBV3-1 combines with J gene TRBJ1-4; D unresolved. CDR1 is LGHDT, CDR2 YNNKEL, per germline (reference sequence). This CDR3 is built from 13 residues. V was clipped by 4 bases and J by 6 bases, with 9 bases between them. Combining the CDR3 with reference TRBV3-1 and TRBJ1-4 gives the whole variable domain DTAVSQTPKYLVTQMGNDKSIKCEQNLGHDTMYWYKQDSKKFLKIMFSYNNKELIINETVPNRFSPKSPDKAHLNLHINSLELGDSAVYFCASSPGLDEKLFFGSGTQLSVL.

This chain joins TRBV20-1 and TRBJ2-3, with 10 bases that match TRBD2. CDR1 DFQATT and CDR2 SNEGSKA come from the germline V gene (reference sequence). The CDR3 runs 15 residues. Losses at the gene ends were 3 bases for V and 11 bases for J; bases not matched to a gene: 14. Here the CDR3 reads CSARSDVAGGPEQYF. CDR3 DNA: TGCAGTGCTAGGTCGGACGTAGCGGGGGGACCGGAGCAGTATTTT.

This clonotype was detected ten times or more. V usage is TRBV19 and J usage is TRBJ2-3; 7 bases match TRBD1. V shed 3 bases and J 2 bases; nucleotides not matched to a gene: 2. Germline values: CDR1 LNHDA, CDR2 SQIVND (reference sequence). This CDR3 has 14 residues. The CDR3 protein is CASSIRGFTDTQYF. CDR3 bases: TGTGCCAGTAGTATCAGGGGGTTCACAGATACGCAGTATTTT.

This clonotype has ten or more counts. This chain links TRBV20-1 with TRBJ2-5; the match to TRBD2 covers 12 bases. There are 16 residues in the CDR3. Germline CDR1 reads DFQATT; CDR2 reads SNEGSKA (reference sequence). Trimming at V came to 6 bases and at J to 5 bases, leaving 13 bases not matched to a gene. CDR3 loop: CSADLAGGGYGETQYF. For the CDR3, the DNA is TGCAGTGCGGATCTAGCGGGGGGGGGTTATGGGGAGACCCAGTACTTC.

This chain links TRBV6-1 with TRBJ2-1; D is possibly TRBD1 or TRBD2 (11 bases each). The CDR3 has 20 residues. Germline V CDR1 and CDR2: MNHNS, SASEGT. Trimming removed 2 bases at V and 6 bases at J, with 29 bases between. For the CDR3, the DNA is TGTGCCAGCAGTGAATCCCGGACAGGGGGCCTAGCGGGGGGCTTCAATGAGCAGTTCTTC. Translating it yields CASSESRTGGLAGGFNEQFF.